This entry lists 28 T cell receptor beta chains sequenced from one sample in a study of blood T cells in healthy people across ages. Using a J-beta primer mix together with a sample-barcoded 5' primer, a second PCR was run for roughly 6 to 12 cycles. Via MiXCR, TCRdb re-called the 5' RACE reads, giving one row per CDR3 protein. The sample has 1.4 million to 1.5 million distinct CDR3 sequences, about 43% seen once. Sample: blood. Source of these receptors: a woman aged 18-29 years in good health.

The chain joins TRBV5-6 to TRBJ2-5, with TRBD2 matching 8 bases. This CDR3 is built from 17 residues. The trim removed 0 bases at V and 1 base at J, leaving 8 bases unmatched. Germline-derived CDR1 and CDR2 are SGHDT and YYEEEE. CDR3 bases: TGTGCCAGCAGCTTGGAGGGAGCGGGAGTGATCCAAGAGACCCAGTACTTC. It specifies CASSLEGAGVIQETQYF. Full variable domain (rest looked up from reference TRBV5-6 and TRBJ2-5): DAGVTQSPTHLIKTRGQQVTLRCSPKSGHDTVSWYQQALGQGPQFIFQYYEEEERQRGNFPDRFSGHQFPNYSSELNVNALLLGDSALYLCASSLEGAGVIQETQYFGPGTRLLVL.

This chain uses TRBV7-8 with TRBJ2-1, with D hard to call. The germline V and J ends were trimmed by 5 bases and 0 bases, with 17 bases remaining between them. CDR1 and CDR2 from the germline V gene are SGHVS and FQNEAQ. This CDR3 has 17 amino acids. The chain's CDR3 is CASSPRSYANSYNEQFF. DNA of the CDR3: TGTGCCAGCAGCCCTCGCAGTTACGCCAACTCCTACAATGAGCAGTTCTTC.

The chain has TRBV12-3 or TRBV12-4 and TRBJ2-7; 9 nucleotides match TRBD1. The J segment lost 6 bases and the V segment lost 8 bases, leaving 2 bases of the junction unmatched. This CDR3 spans 11 amino acids. CDR3 sequence: CASGQGLEQYF. In DNA, the CDR3 is TGTGCCAGCGGACAGGGGCTCGAGCAGTACTTC.

V and J are TRBV6-6 and TRBJ1-4; unclear D gene. Germline CDR1 and CDR2: MNHNY and SVGAGI (reference sequence). V lost 5 bases and J lost 1, with 17 bases in between. This CDR3 region has 17 residues. CDR3 coding DNA: TGTGCCAGCAGTCCCTTTCTAGGGTGGGAAACTAATGAAAAACTGTTTTTT. Translating it yields CASSPFLGWETNEKLFF.

The gene calls are TRBV28 and TRBJ2-1; 13 nucleotides agree with TRBD2. The CDR3 length is 17 residues. The trim removed 4 bases at V and 8 bases at J, leaving 11 bases unmatched. Germline assignment: CDR1 MDHEN and CDR2 SYDVKM. CDR3 sequence: CASSSKPGTSGIDEQFF. Here the CDR3 DNA reads TGTGCCAGCAGTTCGAAACCCGGGACTAGCGGGATTGATGAGCAGTTCTTC.

About this clonotype itself: A much larger clone sits a single nucleotide away, making a read error possible. The chain is built from TRBV29-1 and TRBJ2-1, with D possibly matching TRBD1 (6 bases). The DNA end lines up better with TRBJ2-7; the J call may be wrong. The V gene's germline CDR1 is SQVTM and CDR2 ANQGSEA. CDR3 length: 15 amino acids. The CDR3 nucleotides are TGCAGCGCCCCTAGGGGACATAGCTCCTACAATGAGCAGTACTTC. Its translation: CSAPRGHSSYNEQYF.

About this clonotype: Sequence at one end of the junction differs from germline and may be a read error. DNA of the CDR3: TGTGCTAGCAGCTTACTGGCGGGGGGGTCCAACAATGAGCAGTTCTTC. Translating it yields CASSLLAGGSNNEQFF. The chain uses TRBV7-7 and TRBJ2-1; 9 positions match TRBD2. CDR3 length: 16 amino acids. CDR1 and CDR2 from the germline V gene are SSHAT and FNYEAQ (reference sequence).

The genes are TRBV6-5 and TRBJ2-3; weak D call: TRBD2 (5 bases). CDR3 length: 12 residues. The germline V and J ends were trimmed by 8 bases and 8 bases, with 14 bases remaining between them. Germline CDR1 and CDR2: MNHEY and SVGAGI. The CDR3 DNA sequence: TGTGCCAGCCCCACTAGAGCCGGTACGCAGTATTTT. As protein: CASPTRAGTQYF.

This clonotype appeared a few times. This chain joins TRBV6-1 and TRBJ1-5, with TRBD1 matching over 7 bases. The V gene end was trimmed by 8 bases and the J gene end by 2 bases; junction bases not matched to a gene: 6. The CDR3 consists of 14 residues. Germline V gene data show CDR1 as MNHNS and CDR2 as SASEGT. CDR3 nucleotides: TGTGCCAGCGTTCGGCAGGGGGGCAATCAGCCCCAGCATTTT. It encodes CASVRQGGNQPQHF.

This clonotype was seen more than once but under ten times. The gene calls are TRBV12-3 or TRBV12-4 and TRBJ2-1; D assignment may be TRBD1 or TRBD2 (5 bases each). V lost 4 bases and J 3 bases, leaving 13 bases between the germline ends. The CDR3 is made up of 15 amino acids. The CDR3 sequence: CASSWGGGYYNEQFF. CDR3 nucleotide sequence: TGTGCCAGCAGTTGGGGCGGCGGGTACTACAATGAGCAGTTCTTC.

This chain connects TRBV27 to TRBJ2-4; D is ambiguous. CDR1 is MNHEY, CDR2 SMNVEV, per germline (reference sequence). The length of the CDR3 is 14 residues. CDR3 region: CAGWGLEAKNIQYF. CDR3 coding DNA: TGTGCGGGGTGGGGATTAGAGGCCAAAAACATTCAGTACTTC.

Here the CDR3 reads CASSQEFRGGDGYTF. CDR3 DNA: TGCGCCAGCAGCCAAGAATTCCGGGGGGGAGATGGCTACACCTTC. The V and J genes are TRBV4-1 and TRBJ1-2, with a possible D match to TRBD1 (5 bases). Germline V CDR1 and CDR2: MGHRA, YSYEKL. There are 15 residues in the CDR3. V lost 0 bases and J lost 6, with 14 bases in between.

V gene TRBV7-9 combines with J gene TRBJ1-3, with 12 bases fitting TRBD1. Looked up from germline, CDR1 is SEHNR and CDR2 is FQNEAQ (reference sequence). Losses at the gene ends were 5 bases for V and 4 bases for J; bases not matched to a gene: 9. This CDR3 comprises 17 residues. The CDR3 loop is CASSVTTGTGGGNTIYF. The DNA for the CDR3 is TGTGCCAGCAGCGTAACTACCGGGACAGGGGGCGGAAACACCATATATTTT. The full variable domain, its missing parts supplied by reference TRBV7-9 and TRBJ1-3, is DTGVSQNPRHKITKRGQNVTFRCDPISEHNRLYWYRQTLGQGPEFLTYFQNEAQLEKSRLLSDRFSAERPKGSFSTLEIQRTEQGDSAMYLCASSVTTGTGGGNTIYFGEGSWLTVV.

This clonotype was detected only a few times. The chain joins TRBV7-9 to TRBJ2-1, with no clear D. TRBJ2-7 matches the DNA end more closely, so the J call is doubtful. CDR1 is SEHNR, CDR2 FQNEAQ, per germline (reference sequence). This CDR3 has 15 amino acids. This CDR3 reads CASSLTASSYNEQYF. As DNA, the CDR3 is TGTGCCAGCAGCTTAACAGCCAGCTCCTACAATGAGCAGTACTTC.

CDR3 DNA: TGTGCCAGCAGCCAAATCCTCCATCAGCCCCAGCATTTT. Protein: CASSQILHQPQHF. The rearrangement uses TRBV3-1 and TRBJ1-5; D not certain. This CDR3 has 13 residues. CDR1 and CDR2 from the germline V gene are LGHDT and YNNKEL (reference sequence). Trimming removed 2 bases from V and 5 bases from J, with 7 bases in between.

V gene TRBV3-1 combines with J gene TRBJ2-7; 8 nucleotides agree with TRBD1. Germline CDR1 is LGHDT and CDR2 is YNNKEL (reference sequence). Trimming cost V 0 bases and J 7 bases; bases outside gene matches: 32. The CDR3 is 23 amino acids. CDR3 in amino acids: CASSQDRGAWDRTINTSREEQYF. DNA for the CDR3: TGTGCCAGCAGCCAAGATCGAGGGGCTTGGGACAGGACTATAAACACCTCAAGGGAGGAGCAGTACTTC.

This chain connects TRBV12-3 or TRBV12-4 to TRBJ1-6; TRBD1 might be the D (6 bases). V was trimmed by 3 bases and J by 18 bases, leaving 12 bases between them. This CDR3 has 11 amino acids. The CDR3 loop is CASSFNRAPHF. The CDR3 DNA reads as TGTGCCAGCAGTTTTAACAGGGCCCCCCACTTT.

A few counts support this clonotype. J is TRBJ2-1 and V is TRBV20-1; no firm D call. The CDR3 has 15 residues. V gave up 6 bases and J gave up 4 bases, with 19 bases separating them. CDR1 and CDR2 from the germline V gene are DFQATT and SNEGSKA (reference sequence). The CDR3 protein is CSANGHSGRYNEQFF. The DNA of the CDR3 is TGCAGTGCCAACGGCCACAGTGGTAGATACAATGAGCAGTTCTTC.

The chain employs TRBV7-9 and TRBJ2-2; 8 bases agree with TRBD2. The CDR3 spans 15 residues. The V segment lost 4 bases and the J segment 5 bases; nucleotides outside the gene matches: 6. Germline CDR1 is SEHNR and CDR2 is FQNEAQ (reference sequence). The CDR3 is CASSSGGAETGELFF. DNA of the CDR3: TGTGCCAGCAGCTCGGGAGGGGCGGAAACCGGGGAGCTGTTTTTT.

V is TRBV28 and J is TRBJ1-1; D perhaps matches TRBD1 (5 bases). Germline V gene sequence: CDR1 MDHEN, CDR2 SYDVKM. The CDR3 runs to 12 residues. Between the trimmed V and J ends, which lost 7 bases and 11 bases, there was a span of 17 bases. CDR3 sequence: CASKVPGVDAFF. The CDR3 DNA is TGTGCCAGCAAAGTTCCGGGGGTAGACGCTTTCTTT.

In its sample, this clonotype was seen a few times. V usage is TRBV7-9 and J usage is TRBJ2-6, with D tentatively TRBD1 (6 bases). V shed 2 bases and J shed 2 bases, with 10 bases lying between them. This CDR3 has 16 residues. Per germline, CDR1 SEHNR and CDR2 FQNEAQ (reference sequence). The CDR3, as DNA: TGTGCCAGCAGCTTAACAGGGCTCGCTGGGGCCAACGTCCTGACTTTC. Protein product: CASSLTGLAGANVLTF.

J is TRBJ2-4 and V is TRBV12-3 or TRBV12-4, with D maybe TRBD1 (5 bases). The CDR3 is 13 amino acids. V gave up 6 bases and J gave up 6 bases, with 12 bases separating them. CDR3 DNA sequence: TGTGCCAGCAGCCCGTCAGGGTTAAACATTCAGTACTTC. Its protein product is CASSPSGLNIQYF.

The chain carries TRBV11-1 and TRBJ2-1, with D perhaps TRBD2 (5 bases). The CDR3 sequence is 17 residues long. Germline CDR1 SGHAT, CDR2 FQDESV (reference sequence). The ends were cut back, 2 bases at V and 2 bases at J, with 16 bases in the middle. Written as DNA, the CDR3 is TGTGCCAGCAGCTTAAGGACCGCGGGTTATCCCTACAATGAGCAGTTCTTC. Protein: CASSLRTAGYPYNEQFF.

This clonotype came up a few times. The chain employs TRBV29-1 and TRBJ1-5; 9 bases align to TRBD1. V dropped 3 bases and J dropped 6; count of bases not matched to a gene: 3. Per germline, CDR1 SQVTM and CDR2 ANQGSEA. There are 13 residues in the CDR3. In DNA, the CDR3 is TGCAGCGTTGAGACAGGGGGAGGTCAGCCCCAGCATTTT. Its translation: CSVETGGGQPQHF.

The chain links TRBV4-1 to TRBJ2-4; D ambiguous. Deletions cut 0 bases from V and 13 bases from J, with 22 bases between. Germline-derived CDR1 and CDR2 are MGHRA and YSYEKL. CDR3 size: 16 residues. CDR3 amino acids: CASSQEHRSRYNEQYF. CDR3 in DNA: TGCGCCAGCAGCCAAGAGCATCGGTCGAGGTACAATGAGCAGTACTTC.

This clonotype appeared a few times. V usage is TRBV9 and J usage is TRBJ2-5; D remains ambiguous. The J call is in doubt because the DNA end fits TRBJ2-7 better. Per the germline V gene, CDR1 is SGDLS and CDR2 is YYNGEE. The CDR3 sequence is 13 residues long. Written as DNA, the CDR3 is TGTGCCAGCAGCGTAGGGTCCCTCGGCGAGCAGTACTTC. It is translated as CASSVGSLGEQYF.

The genes are TRBV3-1 and TRBJ1-4; TRBD1 might be the D (5 bases). V was shortened by 1 base and J by 6 bases, with 12 bases between the two germline ends. The CDR3 contains 15 residues. Germline values: CDR1 LGHDT, CDR2 YNNKEL (reference sequence). This CDR3 reads CASSQVTVADEKLFF. DNA of the CDR3: TGTGCCAGCAGCCAAGTGACAGTAGCCGATGAAAAACTGTTTTTT.

The V call is TRBV20-1, the J call TRBJ2-3; D ambiguous. This CDR3 region has 14 residues. Per the germline V gene, CDR1 is DFQATT and CDR2 is SNEGSKA (reference sequence). The ends were cut back, 8 bases at V and 2 bases at J, with 17 bases in the middle. The CDR3 here is CSSLRSAPTDTQYF. CDR3 in DNA: TGCAGTTCCCTCCGGAGCGCCCCCACAGATACGCAGTATTTT.